Sequencing of this T cell receptor beta chain was carried out in a study of T cells expressing NK-cell markers. Study-wide background: It was sorted CD3+CD56+NKG2C+, CD3+CD56+NKG2C- and CD3+CD56-NKG2C+ T cells that supplied the TCR beta repertoires.

With the 5' RACE reads reprocessed, TCRdb shows one record per CDR3 protein and no DNA. This table holds more than 120,000 distinct CDR3 sequences. Per germline, CDR1 SGDLS and CDR2 YYNGEE. The length of the CDR3 is 13 residues. This clonotype originated in a man aged 18 to 35 in good health. Sequencing was performed on blood T cells: a sorted CD56 or NKG2C T cell subset, CD4+ or CD8+ T cells, or bulk PBMC T cells (not recorded which). The chain has TRBV9 and TRBJ1-2. The CDR3 protein is CASSVGLGSGYTF.